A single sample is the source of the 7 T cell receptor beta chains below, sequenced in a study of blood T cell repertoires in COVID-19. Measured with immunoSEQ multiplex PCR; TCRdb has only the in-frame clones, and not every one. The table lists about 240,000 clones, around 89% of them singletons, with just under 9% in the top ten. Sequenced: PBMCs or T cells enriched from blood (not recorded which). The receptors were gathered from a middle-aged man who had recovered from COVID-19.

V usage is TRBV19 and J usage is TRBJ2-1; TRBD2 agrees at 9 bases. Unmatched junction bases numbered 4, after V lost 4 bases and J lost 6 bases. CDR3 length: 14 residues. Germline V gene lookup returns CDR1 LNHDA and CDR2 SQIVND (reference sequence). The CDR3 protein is CASSTGLALNEQFF. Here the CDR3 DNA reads TGTGCCAGTAGTACGGGACTAGCTCTCAATGAGCAGTTCTTC.

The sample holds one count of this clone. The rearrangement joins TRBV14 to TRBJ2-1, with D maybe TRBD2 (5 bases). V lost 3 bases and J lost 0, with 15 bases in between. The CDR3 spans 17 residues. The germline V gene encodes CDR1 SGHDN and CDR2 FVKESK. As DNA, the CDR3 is TGTGCCAGCAGCCACATTCAGCGGAGCAGCTCCTACAATGAGCAGTTCTTC. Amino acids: CASSHIQRSSSYNEQFF. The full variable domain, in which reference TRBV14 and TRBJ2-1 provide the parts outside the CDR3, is EAGVTQFPSHSVIEKGQTVTLRCDPISGHDNLYWYRRVMGKEIKFLLHFVKESKQDESGMPNNRFLAERTGGTYSTLKVQPAELEDSGVYFCASSHIQRSSSYNEQFFGPGTRLTVL.

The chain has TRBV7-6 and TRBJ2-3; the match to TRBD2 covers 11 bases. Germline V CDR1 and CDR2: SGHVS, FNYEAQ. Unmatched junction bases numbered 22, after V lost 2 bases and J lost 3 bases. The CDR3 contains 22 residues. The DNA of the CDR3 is TGTGCCAGCAGCTTACCCCTTAGCGGGAGGGATGGGGGAGCCCGGGAGACAGATACGCAGTATTTT. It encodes CASSLPLSGRDGGARETDTQYF.

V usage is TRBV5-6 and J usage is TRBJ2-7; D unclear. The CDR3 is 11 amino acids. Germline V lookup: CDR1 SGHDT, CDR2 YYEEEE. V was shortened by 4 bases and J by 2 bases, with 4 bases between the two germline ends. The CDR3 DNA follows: TGTGCCAGCAGCATCGCCTACGAGCAGTACTTC. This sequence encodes CASSIAYEQYF.

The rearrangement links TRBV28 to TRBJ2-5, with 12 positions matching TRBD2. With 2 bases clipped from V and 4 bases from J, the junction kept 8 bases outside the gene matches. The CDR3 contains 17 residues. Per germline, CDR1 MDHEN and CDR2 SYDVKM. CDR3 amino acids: CASSLSRLAGEGETQYF. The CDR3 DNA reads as TGTGCCAGCAGTTTAAGCCGACTAGCGGGAGAGGGAGAGACCCAGTACTTC. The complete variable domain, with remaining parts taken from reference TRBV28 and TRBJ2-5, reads DVKVTQSSRYLVKRTGEKVFLECVQDMDHENMFWYRQDPGLGLRLIYFSYDVKMKEKGDIPEGYSVSREKKERFSLILESASTNQTSMYLCASSLSRLAGEGETQYFGPGTRLLVL.

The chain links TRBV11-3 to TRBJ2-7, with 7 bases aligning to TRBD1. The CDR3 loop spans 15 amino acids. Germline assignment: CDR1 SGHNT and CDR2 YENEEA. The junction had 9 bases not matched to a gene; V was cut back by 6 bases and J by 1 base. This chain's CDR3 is CASSQRGGFSYEQYF. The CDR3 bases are TGTGCCAGCAGTCAAAGAGGGGGCTTTTCCTACGAGCAGTACTTC.

For the CDR3, the DNA is TGTGCCAGCAGTTACGAGGCATCGAACACTGAAGCTTTCTTT. Translating gives CASSYEASNTEAFF. This sequence joins TRBV6-5 and TRBJ1-1; no definite D call. Germline loops: CDR1 MNHEY, CDR2 SVGAGI. There are 14 residues in the CDR3. The germline V and J ends were trimmed by 2 bases and 1 base, with 8 bases remaining between them.